This record covers a single T cell receptor (beta chain). This specimen comes from a study of technical replicates of blood from a handful of donors. The V and J ends lost 7 bases and 3 bases respectively, with 15 bases between them. This CDR3 has 15 residues. Looked up from germline, CDR1 is WSHSY and CDR2 is SAAADI. The data were produced by immunoSEQ multiplex PCR, yet TCRdb's version contains in-frame clones alone and is incomplete. In the table there are 70,000 to 95,000 clones, 94% of which are singletons. Sequencing used T cells isolated from PBMCs. The chain carries TRBV10-2 and TRBJ2-2, with D possibly being TRBD1 (6 bases). The receptor comes from a human donor in good health. As DNA, the CDR3 is TGCGCCAGCATGGTTCGACAGGAGTACACCGGGGAGCTGTTTTTT. Protein sequence: CASMVRQEYTGELFF.